These T cell receptor beta chains were read from a single sample in a study of CD8+ T cells in alopecia areata. Repertoires were generated with immunoSEQ multiplex PCR, while TCRdb's copy carries only in-frame clones and drops some. The sample includes hundreds of thousands of clones, about 62% of them seen just once. Specimen: CD4+ T cells sorted from blood, collected at roughly week 52, from a patient treated with tofacitinib. Receptor source: a human donor with alopecia areata. Both conserved end residues are part of each CDR3. Each record gives: V gene, D gene, clone size, J gene, CDR3 protein, CDR3 DNA. The D gene is left open where the match is weak. For some rows the clone size is stated as once, few or many, or as a class when expanded; others skip it.

>TRBV30|-|-|TRBJ1-3
CAWTPGGSGNTIYF
TGTGCCTGGACCCCGGGGGGCTCTGGAAACACCATATATTTT
>TRBV6-1|-|few|TRBJ1-2
CASSLSSGYTF
TGTGCCAGCAGCCTCTCGAGTGGCTACACCTTC
>TRBV18|-|-|TRBJ2-7
CASSSNAGNGEQYF
TGTGCCAGCTCCTCGAACGCCGGGAACGGCGAGCAGTACTTC
>TRBV7-2|-|-|TRBJ1-6
CASSAPINSPLHF
TGTGCCAGCAGCGCACCCATAAATTCACCCCTCCACTTT
>TRBV5-1|-|-|TRBJ2-3
CASSFPQGDTQYF
TGCGCCAGCAGCTTCCCGCAGGGAGATACGCAGTATTTT
>TRBV7-2|TRBD2|-|TRBJ2-5
CASSSGGFAQYF
TGTGCCAGCAGCTCGGGGGGTTTTGCCCAGTACTTC
>TRBV4-3|-|-|TRBJ2-5
CASSHYREVETQYF
TGCGCCAGCAGCCACTACCGCGAGGTGGAGACCCAGTACTTC
>TRBV5-6|-|-|TRBJ1-2
CASSSGLRGGYGYTF
TGTGCCAGCAGCTCGGGCCTTAGGGGCGGGTATGGCTACACCTTC
>TRBV27|-|-|TRBJ2-6
CASSIQAIDVAGANVLTF
TGTGCCAGCAGTATCCAGGCGATCGATGTGGCTGGGGCCAACGTCCTGACTTTC
>TRBV9|-|-|TRBJ1-1
CASSVGVELGNTEAFF
TGTGCCAGCAGCGTAGGGGTAGAACTGGGGAACACTGAAGCTTTCTTT
>TRBV4-1|TRBD1|-|TRBJ1-5
CASSQDAGTGSQPQHF
TGCGCCAGCAGCCAAGATGCGGGGACAGGGTCTCAGCCCCAGCATTTT
>TRBV5-1|-|few|TRBJ1-5
CASSPGPPSQPQHF
TGCGCCAGCAGCCCCGGTCCCCCAAGCCAGCCCCAGCATTTT
>TRBV25-1|-|-|TRBJ2-5
CASSEMGAETQYF
TGTGCCAGCAGTGAGATGGGGGCAGAGACCCAGTACTTC
>TRBV10-3|-|-|TRBJ2-3
CATGLSTDTQYF
TGTGCCACCGGACTGAGCACAGATACGCAGTATTTT
>TRBV15|-|-|TRBJ2-6
CATSRELPGAPGANVLTF
TGTGCCACCAGCAGAGAACTTCCGGGGGCGCCGGGGGCCAACGTCCTGACTTTC
>TRBV9|-|-|TRBJ2-7
CASSVASSSYEQYF
TGTGCCAGCAGCGTAGCCAGTTCCTCCTACGAGCAGTACTTC
>TRBV9|-|-|TRBJ1-2
CASSVGFRYTF
TGTGCCAGCAGCGTAGGGTTTCGCTACACCTTC
>TRBV2|-|-|TRBJ1-5
CASREDHSNQPQHF
TGTGCCAGCAGAGAGGACCATAGCAATCAGCCCCAGCATTTT
>TRBV30|-|few|TRBJ1-1
CAWSTGIEAFF
TGTGCCTGGAGTACAGGGATTGAAGCTTTCTTT
>TRBV29-1|-|few|TRBJ2-3
CSVVVATSDTQYF
TGCAGCGTCGTAGTGGCCACCTCCGATACGCAGTATTTT
>TRBV30|-|few|TRBJ2-3
CAWVTQGTDTQYF
TGTGCCTGGGTCACACAGGGCACAGATACGCAGTATTTT
>TRBV5-6|-|-|TRBJ1-4
CASSLFEKLFF
TGTGCCAGCAGCTTGTTCGAAAAACTGTTTTTT
>TRBV9|-|-|TRBJ1-6
CASSPRGGNSPLHF
TGTGCCAGCAGCCCCCGAGGGGGTAATTCACCCCTCCACTTT
>TRBV6-1|TRBD1|-|TRBJ1-6
CASSGRGQGGSPLHF
TGTGCCAGCAGTGGACGGGGACAGGGCGGTTCACCCCTCCACTTT
>TRBV9|-|-|TRBJ2-6
CASSAQGSGANVLTF
TGTGCCAGCAGCGCCCAGGGATCTGGGGCCAACGTCCTGACTTTC
>TRBV2|-|-|TRBJ2-7
CASKRKVYEQYF
TGTGCCAGCAAGCGTAAGGTCTACGAGCAGTACTTC
>TRBV18|-|-|TRBJ2-3
CASSPLGDTQYF
TGTGCCAGCTCACCGCTTGGAGATACGCAGTATTTT
>TRBV4-2|-|-|TRBJ2-3
CASSQEGDSPRDTQYF
TGTGCCAGCAGCCAAGAAGGAGATAGCCCGAGAGATACGCAGTATTTT
>TRBV7-9|TRBD1|-|TRBJ1-1
CASSLTGGTEAFF
TGTGCCAGCAGCCTAACAGGGGGGACTGAAGCTTTCTTT
>TRBV7-9|-|-|TRBJ2-3
CASSESGTAEPTDTQYF
TGTGCCAGCAGCGAGAGCGGGACAGCAGAGCCCACAGATACGCAGTATTTT
>TRBV29-1|TRBD1|-|TRBJ2-3
CSVGQGGTDTQYF
TGCAGCGTTGGACAGGGCGGCACAGATACGCAGTATTTT
>TRBV4-2|-|-|TRBJ1-1
CASSQDRGNTEAFF
TGTGCCAGCAGCCAAGATCGGGGGAACACTGAAGCTTTCTTT
>TRBV10-3|TRBD1|-|TRBJ2-5
CAISESPGGIQTQYF
TGTGCCATCAGTGAGTCCCCAGGGGGCATCCAGACCCAGTACTTC
>TRBV7-9|-|few|TRBJ1-1
CASSYTGYTEAFF
TGTGCCAGCAGCTACACAGGGTACACTGAAGCTTTCTTT
>TRBV29-1|-|-|TRBJ2-1
CSVEPASYNEQFF
TGCAGCGTTGAACCCGCGTCCTACAATGAGCAGTTCTTC
>TRBV29-1|-|few|TRBJ2-2
CSVGAATNTGELFF
TGCAGCGTCGGTGCGGCTACGAACACCGGGGAGCTGTTTTTT
>TRBV29-1|-|-|TRBJ2-1
CSGLVDEQFF
TGCAGCGGCCTGGTGGATGAGCAGTTCTTC
>TRBV30|-|few|TRBJ2-4
CASRTENIQYF
TGTGCCTCCCGGACAGAAAACATTCAGTACTTC
>TRBV4-1|-|-|TRBJ2-1
CASSQGGGDRSYNEQFF
TGCGCCAGCAGCCAAGGGGGGGGTGACAGGTCCTACAATGAGCAGTTCTTC
>TRBV7-2|TRBD1|once|TRBJ2-3
CASSAPQGATDTQYF
TGTGCCAGCAGCGCCCCCCAGGGGGCAACAGATACGCAGTATTTT
>TRBV6-5|-|-|TRBJ1-1
CASSNHPRTAEAFF
TGTGCCAGCAGTAACCACCCCAGGACTGCTGAAGCTTTCTTT
>TRBV7-2|-|few|TRBJ1-2
CASSLDADYGYTF
TGTGCCAGCAGCTTAGACGCGGACTATGGCTACACCTTC
>TRBV14|-|few|TRBJ1-1
CASSHLVDRNTEAFF
TGTGCCAGCAGCCATCTCGTGGACAGGAACACTGAAGCTTTCTTT
>TRBV30|-|few|TRBJ1-1
CAWTLNTEAFF
TGTGCCTGGACTCTGAACACTGAAGCTTTCTTT
>TRBV29-1|-|once|TRBJ2-7
CSVEVLSNEQYF
TGCAGCGTTGAAGTCCTTTCCAACGAGCAGTACTTC